This TCR beta chain was found in a study of T-cell memory formation after mild COVID-19. General study results and limits: Largely, contracting CD4+ clones fell within CM and EM, and contracting CD8+ clones within EMRA. Pre-infection memory already had some responding clones, implying cross-reactive memory joined.

With regard to this clonotype: Its target is not known.

The 5'RACE method, run with constant-segment primers, produced TCR alpha and TCR beta cDNA libraries (carrying sample barcodes and UMIs). One entry per CDR3 protein, called by TCRdb with MiXCR from the 5' RACE reads. This repertoire shows about 270,000 distinct CDR3 sequences, 15% to 20% found once; its top ten account for roughly 20%. The CDR3 consists of 14 residues. Trimming removed 5 bases from V and 1 base from J, with 11 bases in between. This clonotype was obtained from a man between 18 and 35 years old who had mild COVID-19 (a few samples of this study predate the infection). Cell type and time point are not known. The chain couples TRBV12-3 or TRBV12-4 to TRBJ1-2; perhaps TRBD1 as D (6 bases). Sequencing was performed on PBMCs or a T cell subset sorted from them (not recorded which). CDR3 in amino acids: CASSSSGVNYGYTF. The CDR3 DNA reads as TGTGCCAGCAGTAGTTCAGGGGTTAACTATGGCTACACCTTC.